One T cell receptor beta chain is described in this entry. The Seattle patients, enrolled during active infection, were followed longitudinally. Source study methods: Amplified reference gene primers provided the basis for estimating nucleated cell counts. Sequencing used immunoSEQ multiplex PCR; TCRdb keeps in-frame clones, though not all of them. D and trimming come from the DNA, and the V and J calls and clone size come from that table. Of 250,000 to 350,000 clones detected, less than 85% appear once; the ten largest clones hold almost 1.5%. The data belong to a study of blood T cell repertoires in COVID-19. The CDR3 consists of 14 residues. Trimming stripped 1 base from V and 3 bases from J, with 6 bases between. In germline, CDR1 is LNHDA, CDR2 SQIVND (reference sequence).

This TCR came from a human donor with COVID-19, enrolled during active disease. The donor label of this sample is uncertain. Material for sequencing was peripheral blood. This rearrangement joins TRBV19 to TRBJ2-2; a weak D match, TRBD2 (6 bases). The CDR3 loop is CASSIGLDTGELFF. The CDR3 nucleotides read TGTGCCAGTAGTATAGGACTAGACACCGGGGAGCTGTTTTTT. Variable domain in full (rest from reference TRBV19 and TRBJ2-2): DGGITQSPKYLFRKEGQNVTLSCEQNLNHDAMYWYRQDPGQGLRLIYYSQIVNDFQKGDIAEGYSVSREKKESFPLTVTSAQKNPTAFYLCASSIGLDTGELFFGEGSRLTVL.